Below, 10 T cell receptor beta chains from the same sample are listed, as sequenced in a study of T cell responses to AZD1222 COVID-19 vaccine. TCRdb's copy holds only in-frame clones and misses some; the assay was immunoSEQ multiplex PCR. The data show about 140,000 clones, with 92% seen just once and over 4% held by the top ten. The sequencing here drew on peripheral blood, taken 28 days after the second AZD1222 dose. These receptors were collected from an adult who received the AZD1222 COVID-19 vaccine.

This clone was recorded only once. The V and J genes are TRBV24-1 and TRBJ1-1, with D perhaps matching TRBD1 (5 bases). The CDR3 spans 15 residues. The germline V and J ends were trimmed by 2 bases and 3 bases, with 12 bases remaining between them. The germline V gene encodes CDR1 KGHDR and CDR2 SFDVKD. CDR3 region: CATSDCLGGDTEAFF. The CDR3 DNA follows: TGTGCCACCAGTGATTGTTTGGGGGGGGACACTGAAGCTTTCTTT.

This clone came up once. The V gene is TRBV19, the J gene TRBJ1-1; the D gene is possibly TRBD1 (6 bases). Germline V gives CDR1 LNHDA, CDR2 SQIVND (reference sequence). The CDR3 contains 13 residues. The V and J ends lost 8 bases and 1 base respectively, with 11 bases between them. This CDR3 is CASEGRGNTEAFF. The DNA for the CDR3 is TGTGCCAGTGAAGGCAGGGGGAACACTGAAGCTTTCTTT.

This chain uses TRBV6-2 or TRBV6-3 with TRBJ1-6, with D unclear. Looked up from germline, CDR1 is MNHEY and CDR2 is SVGEGT. V lost 0 bases and J lost 11, with 14 bases in between. The CDR3 has 15 amino acids. CDR3 in DNA: TGTGCCAGCAGTTACTCCCCAGTCCTCGGGCCACCCCTCCACTTT. This sequence encodes CASSYSPVLGPPLHF.

V is TRBV9 and J is TRBJ1-2; D perhaps matches TRBD1 (5 bases). Germline CDR1 and CDR2: SGDLS and YYNGEE. The CDR3 contains 14 residues. Trimming took 0 bases from V and 7 from J, leaving 13 bases between them. In DNA form, the CDR3 reads TGTGCCAGCAGCGTAGACCTTTCGGGGACTGGCTACACCTTC. Protein: CASSVDLSGTGYTF.

This clone was seen only once. This sequence joins TRBV19 and TRBJ2-1, with D unclear. V was shortened by 5 bases and J by 9 bases, with 8 bases between the two germline ends. The CDR3 runs to 11 residues. Germline V gives CDR1 LNHDA, CDR2 SQIVND (reference sequence). CDR3 DNA: TGTGCCAGTAGTGACTTCCGTGAGCAGTTCTTC. Translation gives CASSDFREQFF.

This clone was recorded only once. The genes are TRBV18 and TRBJ1-1; D not certain. Germline-derived CDR1 and CDR2 are KGHSH and LQKENI. The length of the CDR3 is 13 residues. V lost 2 bases to trimming and J lost 6 bases, with 10 bases between them. The CDR3 bases are TGTGCCAGCTCACCAGGCTTGGGAGCTGAAGCTTTCTTT. Translated: CASSPGLGAEAFF.

The J gene is TRBJ1-6, the V gene TRBV4-3; D is perhaps TRBD1 (6 bases). V was cut by 1 base and J by 3 bases, with 10 bases left in between. The CDR3 has 16 amino acids. The germline V gene has CDR1 LGHNA and CDR2 YSLEER. The CDR3 DNA reads as TGCGCCAGCAGCCAAGGACAGGCCTACTATAATTCACCCCTCCACTTT. Residues: CASSQGQAYYNSPLHF.

V usage is TRBV4-2 and J usage is TRBJ2-3; the D gene could be TRBD1 or TRBD2 (5 bases each). Germline CDR1 reads LGHNA; CDR2 reads YNFKEQ. Trimming pared 1 base from V and 0 bases from J, leaving 14 bases between. The CDR3 is made up of 17 amino acids. In DNA form, the CDR3 reads TGTGCCAGCAGCCAAGTCGGGACGGGGCCTAGCACAGATACGCAGTATTTT. This gives the protein CASSQVGTGPSTDTQYF.

As DNA, the CDR3 is TGTGCCAGCAGTTGGACAGGCAATCAGCCCCAGCATTTT. Its protein product is CASSWTGNQPQHF. The chain couples TRBV12-3 or TRBV12-4 to TRBJ1-5, with D possibly TRBD1 on 6 matching bases. V was trimmed by 4 bases and J by 2 bases, leaving 6 bases between them. This CDR3 comprises 13 residues.

This sequence joins TRBV12-3 or TRBV12-4 and TRBJ1-1; TRBD1 might be the D (6 bases). CDR3 length: 13 amino acids. V gave up 2 bases and J gave up 4 bases, with 8 bases separating them. Here the CDR3 DNA reads TGTGCCAGCAGTTTACAGGGGCTCACTGAAGCTTTCTTT. It yields the protein CASSLQGLTEAFF.